Shown below are 24 T cell receptor beta chains from a single sample sequenced in a study of beta chain features in type 1 diabetes. The isolated RNA, all of it, was reverse transcribed, so expressed TCRB transcripts were what got sequenced. Libraries were prepared by immunoSEQ multiplex PCR; TCRdb keeps only in-frame clonotypes and omits some of them. There are about 900,000 clones in the sample; roughly 15% occur only once, and 0.02% to 0.03% lies in the top ten. Sequenced sample: naive CD4+ T cells from blood. These receptors all stem from a woman aged 18 to 35 in good health.

This clone was counted a few times. The chain couples TRBV27 to TRBJ2-4; 8 bases align to TRBD1. Germline V gene data show CDR1 as MNHEY and CDR2 as SMNVEV (reference sequence). With V trimmed by 6 bases and J by 5 bases, 9 bases remained unmatched. The CDR3 consists of 15 residues. The CDR3 reads CASSRPGQGENIQYF. The CDR3, as DNA: TGTGCCAGCAGCCGACCCGGACAGGGAGAAAACATTCAGTACTTC.

The chain has TRBV7-9 and TRBJ2-2; 14 bases map to TRBD2. V trimming: 6 bases; J trimming: 7 bases; junction bases outside the gene matches: 4. The CDR3 runs to 15 residues. Germline V gene sequence: CDR1 SEHNR, CDR2 FQNEAQ (reference sequence). CDR3 DNA: TGTGCCAGCAGGGGGACTAGCGGGAGACACGGGGAGCTGTTTTTT. It codes for CASRGTSGRHGELFF.

The chain has TRBV10-3 and TRBJ1-2; no reliable D call. Between the trimmed V and J ends, which lost 3 bases and 6 bases, there was a span of 2 bases. The germline gives CDR1 ENHRY, CDR2 SYGVKD. CDR3 length: 10 amino acids. The chain's CDR3 is CAISENGYTF. CDR3 nucleotides: TGTGCCATCAGTGAAAATGGCTACACCTTC.

This clone was detected a few times. This sequence joins TRBV7-8 and TRBJ1-2; a weak D match, TRBD1 (6 bases). V lost 0 bases, J lost 7 bases, and 9 bases lay in between. Germline CDR1 SGHVS, CDR2 FQNEAQ. This CDR3 is built from 13 residues. Written as DNA, the CDR3 is TGTGCCAGCAGCTTAGCGCTGGGGGCTGGCTACACCTTC. It codes for CASSLALGAGYTF.

This clone showed up just a few times. The chain is built from TRBV14 and TRBJ1-1; TRBD1 might be the D (5 bases). CDR1 and CDR2 (germline): SGHDN, FVKESK. V was clipped by 4 bases and J by 0 bases, with 6 bases between them. This CDR3 is built from 13 residues. CDR3 loop: CASSRQMNTEAFF. The CDR3, as DNA: TGTGCCAGCAGCCGACAGATGAACACTGAAGCTTTCTTT.

This clone was detected a few times. The chain couples TRBV7-3 to TRBJ2-3; 10 bases are shared with TRBD1. Germline assignment: CDR1 SGHTA and CDR2 FQGTGA. V lost 5 bases, J lost 0 bases, and 2 bases stayed unmatched. The CDR3 runs to 15 residues. CDR3 amino acids: CASSQGQGSTDTQYF. The CDR3 nucleotides read TGTGCCAGCAGCCAGGGACAGGGGAGCACAGATACGCAGTATTTT.

The genes are TRBV9 and TRBJ1-5, with D possibly matching TRBD1 (5 bases). This CDR3 region has 14 residues. Deletions cut 2 bases from V and 7 bases from J, with 13 bases between. CDR1 is SGDLS and CDR2 is YYNGEE in the germline V gene. The CDR3 here is CASSVFSEGQPQHF. The CDR3 DNA is TGTGCCAGCAGCGTTTTCAGCGAGGGGCAGCCCCAGCATTTT.

The chain combines TRBV29-1 with TRBJ2-5; possible D gene TRBD1, 6 bases. CDR1 and CDR2 (germline): SQVTM, ANQGSEA. V shed 7 bases and J shed 5 bases, with 14 bases lying between them. CDR3 length equals 12 residues. The CDR3 reads CSASTGRETQYF. The CDR3 bases are TGCAGCGCCAGCACAGGGCGGGAGACCCAGTACTTC.

This clone was counted between two and nine times. The rearrangement links TRBV11-3 to TRBJ2-3; 12 nucleotides agree with TRBD2. CDR1 is SGHNT, CDR2 YENEEA, per germline. The CDR3 sequence is 15 residues long. J gave up 5 bases and V 1 base, and 1 base lay outside the gene matches. The CDR3 DNA reads as TGTGCCAGCAGCTTAGGACTAGCGGGAGTAGATACGCAGTATTTT. Protein: CASSLGLAGVDTQYF.

This clone was found a few times. The chain uses TRBV7-3 and TRBJ1-5, with no clear D. This CDR3 has 13 amino acids. Germline V gene sequence: CDR1 SGHTA, CDR2 FQGTGA. V was pared by 0 bases and J by 5 bases, with 5 bases between. The CDR3 DNA reads as TGTGCCAGCAGCTTAACCGAATATCAGCCCCAGCATTTT. Its protein product is CASSLTEYQPQHF. The full variable domain, rest sourced from reference TRBV7-3 and TRBJ1-5, is GAGVSQTPSNKVTEKGKYVELRCDPISGHTALYWYRQSLGQGPEFLIYFQGTGAADDSGLPNDRFFAVRPEGSVSTLKIQRTERGDSAVYLCASSLTEYQPQHFGDGTRLSIL.

The CDR3 loop is CASSQAYGLYEQYF. As DNA, the CDR3 is TGTGCCAGCAGCCAAGCTTACGGCCTGTACGAGCAGTACTTC. V and J are TRBV14 and TRBJ2-7; D is unclear. This CDR3 region has 14 residues. The V gene's germline CDR1 is SGHDN and CDR2 FVKESK. Trimming took 1 base from V and 4 from J, leaving 11 bases between them.

This clone turned up a few times. The chain employs TRBV7-2 and TRBJ2-2; the match to TRBD2 covers 14 bases. This CDR3 has 18 residues. CDR1 is SGHTA, CDR2 FQGNSA, per germline. Losses at the gene ends were 4 bases for V and 5 bases for J; bases not matched to a gene: 9. The CDR3 spells CASSSFGTSGSGTGELFF. CDR3 sequence (DNA): TGTGCCAGCAGCTCCTTTGGGACTAGCGGGAGTGGAACCGGGGAGCTGTTTTTT.

The table lists this clone with a few counts. The chain couples TRBV2 to TRBJ2-7; a possible D gene is TRBD2 (5 bases). V dropped 6 bases and J dropped 4 bases, with 10 bases sitting between them. CDR3 length equals 12 residues. The germline gives CDR1 SNHLY, CDR2 FYNNEI. The CDR3 coding sequence is TGTGCCAGCAGGTTGGGAGCTTACGAGCAGTACTTC. Translating gives CASRLGAYEQYF.

This rearrangement joins TRBV2 to TRBJ2-6; D may be TRBD2 (7 bases). Germline V gene sequence: CDR1 SNHLY, CDR2 FYNNEI. The CDR3 runs to 15 residues. With 5 bases removed from V and 9 bases from J, the gap between germline ends came to 17 bases. The chain's CDR3 is CASSMGGPGFNVLTF. Here the CDR3 DNA reads TGTGCCAGCAGTATGGGGGGGCCGGGCTTCAACGTCCTGACTTTC.

To note about this clone: The sample carries other DNA sequences with the same CDR3. This rearrangement joins TRBV9 to TRBJ2-5; weak D call: TRBD2 (6 bases). Germline V gene sequence: CDR1 SGDLS, CDR2 YYNGEE. Trimming cost V 0 bases and J 5 bases, with 8 bases left between them. The CDR3 contains 13 residues. The CDR3 nucleotides are TGTGCCAGCAGCGTAGGGGCGGGGGAGACCCAGTACTTC. Translation: CASSVGAGETQYF.

This clone was detected a few times. V is TRBV7-8 and J is TRBJ1-5; D gene uncertain. The V end lost 4 bases, the J end lost 0 bases, and 16 bases lay between the germline ends. The CDR3 runs 17 residues. Germline assignment: CDR1 SGHVS and CDR2 FQNEAQ. In nucleotides, the CDR3 is TGTGCCAGCAGCTCGACCAGACGGATGGATAGCAATCAGCCCCAGCATTTT. It specifies CASSSTRRMDSNQPQHF.

The chain uses TRBV2 and TRBJ1-4; tentatively, D is TRBD1 (5 bases). The germline V and J ends were trimmed by 2 bases and 6 bases, with 10 bases remaining between them. The CDR3 contains 14 residues. From germline, CDR1 is SNHLY and CDR2 FYNNEI. This CDR3 reads CASSEQGGHEKLFF. The CDR3 DNA follows: TGTGCCAGCAGTGAACAGGGAGGTCATGAAAAACTGTTTTTT.

In its sample, this clone was seen a few times. The rearrangement links TRBV10-3 to TRBJ1-5; D is undetermined. Germline-derived CDR1 and CDR2 are ENHRY and SYGVKD. V lost 0 bases and J lost 0, with 6 bases in between. The CDR3 runs to 15 residues. The CDR3 bases are TGTGCCATCAGTGAGTCCGTGCATAGCAATCAGCCCCAGCATTTT. This encodes CAISESVHSNQPQHF.

The rearrangement links TRBV10-3 to TRBJ2-3; D could derive from TRBD1 or TRBD2 (5 bases each). In germline, CDR1 is ENHRY, CDR2 SYGVKD. The V end was cut by 8 bases, the J end by 6 bases, with 12 bases between. The CDR3 is 12 residues long. The CDR3 DNA reads TGTGCCATCGGGGGTGAAGGGGATACGCAGTATTTT. Encoded protein: CAIGGEGDTQYF.

This clone was found a few times. The CDR3 DNA reads TGTGCCAGCAGTATAACAGGGGGTGGCACCACCGGGGAGCTGTTTTTT. As protein: CASSITGGGTTGELFF. The chain has TRBV28 and TRBJ2-2; TRBD1 matches at 8 bases. Germline V gene lookup returns CDR1 MDHEN and CDR2 SYDVKM. This CDR3 has 16 residues. V lost 5 bases to trimming and J lost 4 bases; unmatched junction nucleotides: 9.

This clone was counted only a few times. The V call is TRBV21-1, the J call TRBJ2-7; the table's D call, TRBD2, has no DNA check behind it. TRBV21-1 represents a pseudogene. This CDR3 is 16 amino acids long. The CDR3 coding sequence is TGTGCCAGCAGCCACCGACTAGCGGGAGGGCCTCGAGAGCAGTACTTC. It codes for CASSHRLAGGPREQYF.

This clone has only a few counts. The V gene is TRBV7-2, the J gene TRBJ2-7; weak D call: TRBD1 (5 bases). The CDR3 sequence is 15 residues long. Germline CDR1 is SGHTA and CDR2 is FQGNSA. V shed 1 base and J shed 2 bases, with 12 bases lying between them. The CDR3, as DNA: TGTGCCAGCAGCTTAGGACAGATTGAAGCCTACGAGCAGTACTTC. Its protein is CASSLGQIEAYEQYF.

V is TRBV7-6 and J is TRBJ2-5, with 7 bases aligning to TRBD1. Trimming cost V 5 bases and J 1 base; bases outside gene matches: 4. The CDR3 consists of 14 residues. Germline V gene lookup returns CDR1 SGHVS and CDR2 FNYEAQ. This chain's CDR3 is CASSIGQAQETQYF. CDR3 coding DNA: TGTGCCAGCAGCATCGGACAGGCCCAAGAGACCCAGTACTTC.

The rearrangement uses TRBV5-4 and TRBJ2-7; 7 bases are a match to TRBD1. The V and J ends lost 1 base and 5 bases, in that order; junction bases with no gene match: 3. In germline, CDR1 is SGHNT, CDR2 YYREEE (reference sequence). CDR3 length: 13 amino acids. The CDR3 region has the DNA TGTGCCAGCAGCTTGCCTCAGGGGGACGAGCAGTACTTC. This gives the protein CASSLPQGDEQYF.